This T cell receptor (beta chain) was captured in a study of control samples from healthy donors and cancer patients. The table came from immunoSEQ multiplex PCR; TCRdb's copy has only in-frame clones and leaves some out. The data hold 130,000 to 150,000 clones, with 80% to 95% observed a single time. V was trimmed by 7 bases and J by 5 bases, leaving 14 bases between them. The CDR3 runs 13 residues. The germline CDR1 and CDR2 sequences are LGHNT and FRNRAP. Specimen: blood. The V call is TRBV12-5, the J call TRBJ2-5, with a possible D match to TRBD2 (6 bases). This clonotype was sampled from a man aged 25-40 years in good health. The CDR3 sequence is CASAGEPGETQYF. CDR3 DNA: TGTGCTAGTGCGGGAGAGCCGGGGGAGACCCAGTACTTC.